The clone carrying this TCR beta chain was counted a single time. V was clipped by 6 bases and J by 11 bases; unmatched bases: 19. Germline lookup yields CDR1 SGDLS and CDR2 YYNGEE. There are 16 residues in the CDR3. This entry comes from a study of blood T cell repertoires in COVID-19. Study at large: Researchers got acute and convalescent COVID-19 samples from the United States, Italy and Spain. T cells, B-cell-depleted T cells, or PBMCs supplied cDNA or gDNA.

Per the original data handling: Counts of nucleated cells, estimated from reference gene primer amplification, were obtained. Profiling relied on immunoSEQ multiplex PCR, and the TCRdb table lists in-frame clones only, not all of them. V and J calls and clone size come straight from that table; D and trimming were deduced from the DNA. The table records around 100,000 clones, around 74% of them present only once. Seattle's enrolled individuals joined amid active infection and were then monitored longitudinally. Input material: peripheral blood. This sequence originates from a man in his 70s with COVID-19, enrolled during active disease. J is TRBJ2-3 and V is TRBV9; 9 bases align to TRBD2. The chain's CDR3 is CASTDSAGLAAGKQYF. In DNA, the CDR3 is TGTGCCAGCACCGACTCCGCGGGACTAGCTGCCGGGAAGCAGTATTTT.